This entry lists 22 T cell receptor beta chains sequenced from one sample in a study of T cell responses to AZD1222 COVID-19 vaccine. The assay was immunoSEQ multiplex PCR, and TCRdb's table has in-frame clones only and misses some. The repertoire holds around 120,000 clones, 85% to 90% seen once, with approximately 7.6% in the top ten. Source: peripheral blood, taken on day 0 of AZD1222 vaccination. The receptors were gathered from an adult in good health.

The chain combines TRBV10-1 with TRBJ2-7; possible D gene TRBD1, 5 bases. Between the trimmed V and J ends, which lost 0 bases and 5 bases, there was a span of 11 bases. Germline V gives CDR1 WNHNN, CDR2 SYGVQD (reference sequence). This CDR3 has 14 amino acids. The CDR3 loop reads CASSESKGSDEQYF. CDR3 nucleotides: TGCGCCAGCAGTGAGTCGAAGGGGTCCGACGAGCAGTACTTC.

The V call is TRBV2, the J call TRBJ2-1, with 15 bases fitting TRBD2. V trimming: 7 bases; J trimming: 5 bases; junction bases outside the gene matches: 6. The germline V gene encodes CDR1 SNHLY and CDR2 FYNNEI. This CDR3 comprises 16 residues. This chain's CDR3 is CASKGLAGGPNNEQFF. The CDR3 DNA is TGTGCCAGCAAAGGACTAGCGGGAGGGCCGAACAATGAGCAGTTCTTC.

This chain uses TRBV28 with TRBJ1-1; maybe TRBD1 (5 bases). Trimming took 6 bases from V and 1 from J, leaving 15 bases between them. The CDR3 consists of 15 residues. Looked up from germline, CDR1 is MDHEN and CDR2 is SYDVKM. The CDR3 DNA follows: TGTGCCAGCAGCCTACCCCAGGGCCCGAACACTGAAGCTTTCTTT. Translation gives CASSLPQGPNTEAFF.

The chain links TRBV28 to TRBJ2-2, with unresolved D. This CDR3 has 12 amino acids. Germline values: CDR1 MDHEN, CDR2 SYDVKM. V shed 5 bases and J shed 6 bases, with 7 bases lying between them. In nucleotides, the CDR3 is TGTGCCAGCAGTCTGGTGGCCGGGGAGCTGTTTTTT. Amino acid sequence: CASSLVAGELFF.

V and J are TRBV5-4 and TRBJ2-7; D unclear. The CDR3 contains 13 residues. With 3 bases removed from V and 5 bases from J, the gap between germline ends came to 12 bases. Germline assignment: CDR1 SGHNT and CDR2 YYREEE (reference sequence). In DNA, the CDR3 is TGTGCCAGCAGCTACGGACGAGGCGACGAGCAGTACTTC. As protein: CASSYGRGDEQYF. The full variable domain, with the rest looked up from reference TRBV5-4 and TRBJ2-7, is ETGVTQSPTHLIKTRGQQVTLRCSSQSGHNTVSWYQQALGQGPQFIFQYYREEENGRGNFPPRFSGLQFPNYSSELNVNALELDDSALYLCASSYGRGDEQYFGPGTRLTVT.

The rearrangement joins TRBV30 to TRBJ2-5; D call uncertain. Deletions cut 3 bases from V and 1 base from J, with 9 bases between. Germline lookup yields CDR1 GTSNPN and CDR2 SVGIG (reference sequence). The CDR3 length is 13 residues. CDR3 DNA sequence: TGTGCCTGGAGAGGTCTCAGCCAAGAGACCCAGTACTTC. Its protein product is CAWRGLSQETQYF.

The chain links TRBV11-3 to TRBJ2-7; unclear D gene. The germline CDR1 and CDR2 sequences are SGHNT and YENEEA. The length of the CDR3 is 15 residues. Trimming cost V 4 bases and J 0 bases, with 13 bases left between them. The CDR3: CASSYGGPSSYEQYF. The CDR3 nucleotides are TGTGCCAGCAGCTATGGTGGTCCCAGCTCCTACGAGCAGTACTTC.

This chain uses TRBV15 with TRBJ2-2, with 7 bases fitting TRBD2. Losses at the gene ends were 5 bases for V and 6 bases for J; bases not matched to a gene: 15. This CDR3 spans 17 amino acids. Germline V gives CDR1 LNHNV, CDR2 YYDKDF (reference sequence). CDR3 loop: CATSQRPSSGFAGELFF. In DNA form, the CDR3 reads TGTGCCACCAGCCAACGACCGAGTAGCGGGTTTGCCGGGGAGCTGTTTTTT.

This clone was detected once. The chain uses TRBV7-8 and TRBJ2-3; D not certain. The length of the CDR3 is 12 residues. The V and J ends lost 3 bases and 7 bases respectively, with 8 bases between them. Germline lookup yields CDR1 SGHVS and CDR2 FQNEAQ. DNA of the CDR3: TGTGCCAGCAGCTTCGCGGTAAATACGCAGTATTTT. It specifies CASSFAVNTQYF.

The rearrangement links TRBV9 to TRBJ2-7; 9 bases line up with TRBD1. After removal of 4 bases from V and 6 bases from J, the junction contained 8 bases not matched to a gene. CDR3 length: 14 residues. The V gene's germline CDR1 is SGDLS and CDR2 YYNGEE. In DNA form, the CDR3 reads TGTGCCAGCAGCTCGGACAGGGGTTGGGGCGAGCAGTACTTC. Protein: CASSSDRGWGEQYF.

The V gene is TRBV7-9, the J gene TRBJ1-4; D gene uncertain. The CDR3 has 13 amino acids. Germline CDR1 reads SEHNR; CDR2 reads FQNEAQ (reference sequence). V was shortened by 2 bases and J by 8 bases, with 9 bases between the two germline ends. The CDR3 sequence is CASSLLGKEKLFF. CDR3 in DNA: TGTGCCAGCAGCTTACTTGGGAAGGAAAAACTGTTTTTT. The full variable domain, its missing parts supplied by reference TRBV7-9 and TRBJ1-4, is DTGVSQNPRHKITKRGQNVTFRCDPISEHNRLYWYRQTLGQGPEFLTYFQNEAQLEKSRLLSDRFSAERPKGSFSTLEIQRTEQGDSAMYLCASSLLGKEKLFFGSGTQLSVL.

The chain combines TRBV7-2 with TRBJ1-5; tentative D call: TRBD1 (5 bases). The CDR3 covers 15 residues. CDR1 SGHTA and CDR2 FQGNSA come from the germline V gene. The V end lost 5 bases, the J end lost 5 bases, and 16 bases lay between the germline ends. This chain's CDR3 is CASSQQAGPDQPQHF. CDR3 nucleotide sequence: TGTGCCAGCAGCCAGCAGGCAGGGCCAGATCAGCCCCAGCATTTT.

The chain employs TRBV25-1 and TRBJ1-6; 9 bases map to TRBD1. This CDR3 has 16 residues. V shed 4 bases, J shed 9 bases, and the junction held 10 bases outside the gene matches. The germline gives CDR1 MGHDK, CDR2 SYGVNS. CDR3 residues: CASSALGQGSGSPLHF. For the CDR3, the DNA is TGTGCCAGCAGTGCCCTGGGACAGGGTTCGGGTTCACCCCTCCACTTT.

V gene TRBV7-9 combines with J gene TRBJ2-1, with D perhaps TRBD2 (5 bases). Trimming removed 5 bases at V and 8 bases at J, with 13 bases between. Per germline, CDR1 SEHNR and CDR2 FQNEAQ (reference sequence). The CDR3 has 13 residues. CDR3 protein: CASSARVAYEQFF. Here the CDR3 DNA reads TGTGCCAGCAGCGCGAGGGTAGCCTATGAGCAGTTCTTC.

This sequence joins TRBV30 and TRBJ1-1, with TRBD1 identical over 8 bases. The V and J ends lost 3 bases and 5 bases, in that order; junction bases with no gene match: 5. Per germline, CDR1 GTSNPN and CDR2 SVGIG (reference sequence). This CDR3 is built from 13 residues. CDR3 sequence: CAWSHDRGTEAFF. The CDR3 nucleotides read TGTGCCTGGAGCCACGACAGGGGAACTGAAGCTTTCTTT.

This chain uses TRBV25-1 with TRBJ1-5; a possible D gene is TRBD1 (6 bases). Germline CDR1 is MGHDK and CDR2 is SYGVNS. Trimming removed 10 bases at V and 6 bases at J, with 19 bases between. The CDR3 is 14 residues long. CDR3 sequence reads: CATTRGAVGQPQHF. The CDR3 nucleotides are TGTGCCACCACGCGGGGGGCGGTTGGTCAGCCCCAGCATTTT.

V is TRBV9 and J is TRBJ1-2, with a tentative D call TRBD1 (5 bases). This CDR3 is 14 amino acids long. Trimming stripped 4 bases from V and 3 bases from J, with 13 bases between. Per germline, CDR1 SGDLS and CDR2 YYNGEE. CDR3 protein: CASSRTRGDYGYTF. In DNA, the CDR3 is TGTGCCAGCAGCAGGACACGGGGGGACTATGGCTACACCTTC.

The rearrangement uses TRBV10-3 and TRBJ2-7; 7 nucleotides line up with TRBD2. From germline, CDR1 is ENHRY and CDR2 SYGVKD. The CDR3 consists of 15 residues. J lost 2 bases, V lost 3 bases, and 7 bases had no gene match. CDR3 in amino acids: CAISDGPSGAYEQYF. CDR3 nucleotides: TGTGCCATCAGTGATGGTCCTAGCGGAGCCTACGAGCAGTACTTC.

The chain carries TRBV2 and TRBJ2-3; tentative D call: TRBD1 (6 bases). V lost 7 bases and J lost 1, with 12 bases in between. The CDR3 is 14 residues long. Germline lookup yields CDR1 SNHLY and CDR2 FYNNEI. The CDR3 sequence: CASKTGGGTDTQYF. The DNA for the CDR3 is TGTGCCAGCAAGACAGGTGGTGGCACAGATACGCAGTATTTT.

The V call is TRBV19, the J call TRBJ1-1; D gene unclear. V was clipped by 4 bases and J by 1 base, with 7 bases between them. The CDR3 runs to 13 residues. Per the germline V gene, CDR1 is LNHDA and CDR2 is SQIVND (reference sequence). The CDR3 region is CASSTSGNTEAFF. The DNA of the CDR3 is TGTGCCAGTAGTACCTCAGGGAACACTGAAGCTTTCTTT.

This clone was recorded only once. The V and J genes are TRBV30 and TRBJ1-5, with unresolved D. Germline V gives CDR1 GTSNPN, CDR2 SVGIG (reference sequence). The ends were cut back, 0 bases at V and 7 bases at J, with 13 bases in the middle. CDR3 length: 14 amino acids. CDR3 nucleotide sequence: TGTGCCTGGAGTGTCGGGCAGGACCAACAGCCCCAGCATTTT. Translating it yields CAWSVGQDQQPQHF.

This sequence joins TRBV23-1 and TRBJ2-7, with 7 positions matching TRBD2. TRBV23-1 counts as an open reading frame of uncertain function. V shed 4 bases and J 3 bases; nucleotides not matched to a gene: 12. The CDR3 has 16 amino acids. The CDR3 region is CASSLLAEAWYYEQYF. CDR3 DNA: TGCGCCAGCAGTCTTCTAGCGGAGGCTTGGTACTACGAGCAGTACTTC.